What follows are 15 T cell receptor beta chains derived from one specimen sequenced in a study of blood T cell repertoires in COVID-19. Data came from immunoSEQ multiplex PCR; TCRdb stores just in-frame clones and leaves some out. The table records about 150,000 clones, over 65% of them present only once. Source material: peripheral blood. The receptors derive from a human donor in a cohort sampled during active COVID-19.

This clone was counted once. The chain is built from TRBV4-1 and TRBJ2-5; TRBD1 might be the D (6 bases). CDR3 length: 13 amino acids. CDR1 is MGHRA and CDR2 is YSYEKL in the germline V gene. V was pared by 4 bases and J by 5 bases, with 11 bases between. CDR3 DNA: TGCGCCAGCAGCCTAGCAGGGGCCGAGACCCAGTACTTC. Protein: CASSLAGAETQYF.

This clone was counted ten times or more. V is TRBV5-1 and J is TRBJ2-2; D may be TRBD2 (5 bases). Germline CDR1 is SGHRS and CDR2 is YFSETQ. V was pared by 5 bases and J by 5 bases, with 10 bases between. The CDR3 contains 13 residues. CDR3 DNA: TGCGCCAGCAGATCCCCGGGGACCGGGGAGCTGTTTTTT. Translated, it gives CASRSPGTGELFF. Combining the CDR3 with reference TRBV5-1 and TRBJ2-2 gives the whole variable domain KAGVTQTPRYLIKTRGQQVTLSCSPISGHRSVSWYQQTPGQGLQFLFEYFSETQRNKGNFPGRFSGRQFSNSRSEMNVSTLELGDSALYLCASRSPGTGELFFGEGSRLTVL.

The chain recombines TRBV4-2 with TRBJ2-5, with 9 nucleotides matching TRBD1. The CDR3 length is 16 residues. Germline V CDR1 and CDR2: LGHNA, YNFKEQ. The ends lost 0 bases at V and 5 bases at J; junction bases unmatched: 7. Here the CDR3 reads CASSQDPDRGGETQYF. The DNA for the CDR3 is TGTGCCAGCAGCCAAGACCCTGACAGGGGGGGTGAGACCCAGTACTTC.

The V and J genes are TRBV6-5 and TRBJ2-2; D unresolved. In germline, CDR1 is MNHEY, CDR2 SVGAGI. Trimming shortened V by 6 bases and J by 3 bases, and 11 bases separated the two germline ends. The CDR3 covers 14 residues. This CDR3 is CASRRVLDTGELFF. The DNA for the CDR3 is TGTGCCAGCAGAAGAGTTTTGGACACCGGGGAGCTGTTTTTT.

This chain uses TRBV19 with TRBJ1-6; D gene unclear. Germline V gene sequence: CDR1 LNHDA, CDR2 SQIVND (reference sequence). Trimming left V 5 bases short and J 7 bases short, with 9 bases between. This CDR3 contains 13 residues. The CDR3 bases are TGTGCCAGTAGTCCCCCATTCAATTCACCCCTCCACTTT. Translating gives CASSPPFNSPLHF. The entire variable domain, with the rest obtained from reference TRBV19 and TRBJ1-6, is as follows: DGGITQSPKYLFRKEGQNVTLSCEQNLNHDAMYWYRQDPGQGLRLIYYSQIVNDFQKGDIAEGYSVSREKKESFPLTVTSAQKNPTAFYLCASSPPFNSPLHFGNGTRLTVT.

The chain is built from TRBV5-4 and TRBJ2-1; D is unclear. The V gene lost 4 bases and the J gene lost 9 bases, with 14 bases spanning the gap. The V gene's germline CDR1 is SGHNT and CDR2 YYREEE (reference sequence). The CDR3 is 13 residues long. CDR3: CASSPTPTGEQFF. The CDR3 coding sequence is TGTGCCAGCAGCCCGACCCCAACGGGTGAGCAGTTCTTC.

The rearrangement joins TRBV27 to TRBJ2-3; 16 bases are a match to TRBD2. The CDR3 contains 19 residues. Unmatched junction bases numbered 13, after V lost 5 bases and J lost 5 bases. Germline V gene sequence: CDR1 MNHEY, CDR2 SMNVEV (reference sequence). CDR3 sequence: CASSPAGTSGGAARDTQYF. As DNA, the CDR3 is TGTGCCAGCAGTCCGGCCGGGACTAGCGGGGGGGCTGCGAGAGATACGCAGTATTTT.

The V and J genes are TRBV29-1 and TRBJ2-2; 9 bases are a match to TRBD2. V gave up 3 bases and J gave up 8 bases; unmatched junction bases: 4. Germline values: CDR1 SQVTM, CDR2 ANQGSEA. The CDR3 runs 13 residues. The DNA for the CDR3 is TGCAGCGTTGACCGAACTAGCGGGGGGGAGCTGTTTTTT. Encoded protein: CSVDRTSGGELFF.

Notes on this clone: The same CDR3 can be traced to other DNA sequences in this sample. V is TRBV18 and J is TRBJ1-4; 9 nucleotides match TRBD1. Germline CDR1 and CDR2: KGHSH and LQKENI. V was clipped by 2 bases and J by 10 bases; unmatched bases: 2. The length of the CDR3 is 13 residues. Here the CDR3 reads CASSPTTGGKLFF. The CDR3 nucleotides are TGTGCCAGCTCACCAACGACAGGGGGAAAACTGTTTTTT.

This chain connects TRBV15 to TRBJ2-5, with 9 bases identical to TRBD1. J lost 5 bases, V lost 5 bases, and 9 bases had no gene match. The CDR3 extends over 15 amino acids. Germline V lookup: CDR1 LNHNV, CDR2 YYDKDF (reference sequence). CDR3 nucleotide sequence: TGTGCCACCAGCCAACGACAGGGGGGCCATGAGACCCAGTACTTC. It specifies CATSQRQGGHETQYF.

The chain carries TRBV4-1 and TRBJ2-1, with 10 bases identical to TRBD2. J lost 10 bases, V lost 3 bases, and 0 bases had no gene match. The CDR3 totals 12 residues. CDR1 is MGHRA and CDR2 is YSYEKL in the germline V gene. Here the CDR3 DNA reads TGCGCCAGCAGCCAGGGACTAGCGGAGCAGTTCTTC. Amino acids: CASSQGLAEQFF.

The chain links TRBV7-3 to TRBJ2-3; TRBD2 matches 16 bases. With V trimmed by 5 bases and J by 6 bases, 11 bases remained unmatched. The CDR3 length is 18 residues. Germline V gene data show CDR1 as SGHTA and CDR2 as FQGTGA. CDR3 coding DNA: TGTGCCAGCAGCGCCCAGGGACTAGCGGGGGGGTTCGGCGATACGCAGTATTTT. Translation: CASSAQGLAGGFGDTQYF.

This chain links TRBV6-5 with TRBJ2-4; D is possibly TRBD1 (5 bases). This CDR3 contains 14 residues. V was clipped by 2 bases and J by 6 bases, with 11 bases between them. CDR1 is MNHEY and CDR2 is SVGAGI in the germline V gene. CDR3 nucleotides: TGTGCCAGCAGTTACGACCAGGGCTTAAACATTCAGTACTTC. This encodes CASSYDQGLNIQYF.

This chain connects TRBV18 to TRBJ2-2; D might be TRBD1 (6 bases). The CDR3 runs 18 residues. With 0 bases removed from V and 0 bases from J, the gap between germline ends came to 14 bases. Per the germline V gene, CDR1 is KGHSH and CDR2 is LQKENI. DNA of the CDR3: TGTGCCAGCTCACCACCCGGGACATCTTACGCGAACACCGGGGAGCTGTTTTTT. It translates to CASSPPGTSYANTGELFF. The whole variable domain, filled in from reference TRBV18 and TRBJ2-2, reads NAGVMQNPRHLVRRRGQEARLRCSPMKGHSHVYWYRQLPEEGLKFMVYLQKENIIDESGMPKERFSAEFPKEGPSILRIQQVVRGDSAAYFCASSPPGTSYANTGELFFGEGSRLTVL.

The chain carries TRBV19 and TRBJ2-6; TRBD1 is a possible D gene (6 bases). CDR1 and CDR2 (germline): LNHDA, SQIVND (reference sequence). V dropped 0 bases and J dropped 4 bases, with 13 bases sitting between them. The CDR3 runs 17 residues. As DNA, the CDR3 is TGTGCCAGTAGTATAGACCAGGGGCCCGGAGGGGCCAACGTCCTGACTTTC. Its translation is CASSIDQGPGGANVLTF.